The source of this T cell receptor (beta chain) is a study of shared clonotypes between healthy human individuals. Findings and limits, study-wide: Naive subsets usually exceeded memory subsets in estimated richness.

Sorted subsets were amplified in replicate PCRs using 200 ng DNA, around 30,000 T cell genomes. This table comes from immunoSEQ multiplex PCR, and its TCRdb copy is limited to in-frame clones, with some not included. This sample has about 1.5 million clones, with roughly 97% found just once. Per the germline V gene, CDR1 is LNHDA and CDR2 is SQIVND (reference sequence). The V and J ends lost 7 bases and 2 bases respectively, with 21 bases between them. CDR3 size: 17 residues. As for this clone: What it binds is unknown.

The TCR was taken from a man aged 25 to 45 in good health. This sequence joins TRBV19 and TRBJ1-5, with D possibly matching TRBD1 (6 bases). The sample was naive CD4+ T cells sorted from blood. Regarding subset: CD45RA+ positively selected. CDR3 amino acids: CASTQGPGAVGNQPQHF. As DNA, the CDR3 is TGTGCCAGTACCCAAGGTCCAGGGGCGGTTGGCAATCAGCCCCAGCATTTT.